The rows below give T cell receptor beta chains drawn from one sample of a study of molecular identifiers for immune sequencing clone quantification. TCRdb re-called the PCR reads through MiXCR, storing one row per CDR3 protein. The repertoire holds tens of thousands of distinct CDR3 sequences, approximately 17% seen once, with about 7% in the top ten. The sample was naive CD8+ T cells from blood, with Jurkat cell RNA spiked in. The receptor set was obtained from a human donor in good health. Some libraries in this study had Jurkat cell RNA spiked in. Each CDR3 is given with its conserved first and last residue. D genes are given only for firm matches. Clone size is shown for a subset of rows, as once, few, many or a class of expanded clone.

>.|.|TRBJ2-5|TRBV5-6
CASTPRYQETQYF
TGTGCCAGCACCCCCCGGTACCAAGAGACCCAGTACTTC
>.|TRBD1|TRBJ2-7|TRBV29-1
CSVSYTLGQGHEQYF
TGCAGCGTTTCCTATACGTTGGGACAGGGGCACGAGCAGTACTTC
>many|.|TRBJ2-1|TRBV4-3
CASSQDGVRGEQFF
TGCGCCAGCAGCCAAGATGGAGTAAGGGGTGAGCAGTTCTTC
>.|.|TRBJ1-2|TRBV6-5
CASSYSEGGPDGYTF
TGTGCCAGCAGTTACTCGGAGGGGGGGCCTGATGGCTACACCTTC
>.|.|TRBJ2-7|TRBV3-1
CASSPLQSYEQYF
TGTGCCAGCAGCCCTCTACAGAGCTACGAGCAGTACTTC
>many|TRBD2|TRBJ2-1|TRBV7-9
CASPKLAGGDEQFF
TGTGCCAGCCCGAAGCTAGCGGGCGGGGATGAGCAGTTCTTC
>.|.|TRBJ2-4|TRBV28
CASSHSIGGGQGAKNIQYF
TGTGCCAGCAGCCACTCAATCGGTGGGGGGCAGGGGGCCAAAAACATTCAGTACTTC
>.|TRBD1|TRBJ1-6|TRBV15
CATSSRGHRNSPLHF
TGTGCCACCAGCAGTAGGGGGCATAGAAATTCACCCCTCCACTTT
>many|TRBD1|TRBJ2-7|TRBV6-2/TRBV6-3
CASKDRGHEQYF
TGTGCCAGCAAGGACAGGGGCCACGAGCAGTACTTC
>many|TRBD2|TRBJ2-1|TRBV20-1
CSARDYSGGLYNEQFF
TGCAGTGCTAGAGATTACAGCGGGGGTCTCTACAATGAGCAGTTCTTC
>many|.|TRBJ2-7|TRBV28
CASTMHPQGPTYEQYF
TGTGCCAGCACCATGCACCCCCAGGGGCCCACCTACGAGCAGTACTTC
>.|.|TRBJ2-3|TRBV19
CASSDRTDTQYF
TGTGCCAGTAGCGATAGGACAGATACGCAGTATTTT
>many|.|TRBJ2-3|TRBV24-1
CATGTKLQGLTDTQYF
TGTGCCACCGGGACTAAGTTACAGGGGTTGACAGATACGCAGTATTTT
>many|.|TRBJ2-5|TRBV6-5
CASTTLLQETQYF
TGTGCCAGCACCACCCTACTACAAGAGACCCAGTACTTC